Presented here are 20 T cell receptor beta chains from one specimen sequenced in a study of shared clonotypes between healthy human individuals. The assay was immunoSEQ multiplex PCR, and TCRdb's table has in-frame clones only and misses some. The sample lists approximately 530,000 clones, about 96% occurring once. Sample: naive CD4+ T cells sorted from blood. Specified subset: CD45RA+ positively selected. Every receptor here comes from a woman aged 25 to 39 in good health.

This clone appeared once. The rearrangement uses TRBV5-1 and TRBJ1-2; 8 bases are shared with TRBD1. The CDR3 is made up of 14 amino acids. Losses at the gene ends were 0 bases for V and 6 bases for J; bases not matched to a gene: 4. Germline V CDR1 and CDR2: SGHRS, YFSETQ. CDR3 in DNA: TGCGCCAGCAGCTTGGGACGGACAGGGAATGGCTACACCTTC. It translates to CASSLGRTGNGYTF.

CDR3 in amino acids: CASSIAGTGAYEQYF. CDR3 DNA: TGTGCCAGTAGTATTGCCGGGACAGGGGCCTACGAGCAGTACTTC. The chain links TRBV19 to TRBJ2-7, with TRBD1 matching over 10 bases. The CDR3 sequence is 15 residues long. Germline assignment: CDR1 LNHDA and CDR2 SQIVND (reference sequence). J gave up 2 bases and V 3 bases, and 4 bases lay outside the gene matches.

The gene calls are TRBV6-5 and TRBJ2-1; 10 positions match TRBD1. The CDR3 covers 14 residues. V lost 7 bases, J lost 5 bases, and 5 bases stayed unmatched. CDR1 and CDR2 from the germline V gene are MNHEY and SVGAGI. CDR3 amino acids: CASKTGGVNNEQFF. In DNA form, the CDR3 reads TGTGCCAGCAAGACAGGGGGCGTCAACAATGAGCAGTTCTTC.

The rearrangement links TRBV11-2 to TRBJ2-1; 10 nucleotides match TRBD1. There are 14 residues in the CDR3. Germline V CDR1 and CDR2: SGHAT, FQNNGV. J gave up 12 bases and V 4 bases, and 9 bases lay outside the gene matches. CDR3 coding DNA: TGTGCCAGCAGCTCCCGACAGGGGGCGCGCGGGCAGTTCTTC. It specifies CASSSRQGARGQFF. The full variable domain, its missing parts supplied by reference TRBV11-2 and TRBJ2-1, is EAGVAQSPRYKIIEKRQSVAFWCNPISGHATLYWYQQILGQGPKLLIQFQNNGVVDDSQLPKDRFSAERLKGVDSTLKIQPAKLEDSAVYLCASSSRQGARGQFFGPGTRLTVL.

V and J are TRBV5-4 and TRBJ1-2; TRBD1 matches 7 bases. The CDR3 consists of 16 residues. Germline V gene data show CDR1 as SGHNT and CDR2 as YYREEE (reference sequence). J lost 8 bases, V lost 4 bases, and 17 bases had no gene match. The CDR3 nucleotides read TGTGCCAGCAGCCCTCGAGGGACAGAGGCCTTTAGGGGCTACACCTTC. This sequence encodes CASSPRGTEAFRGYTF. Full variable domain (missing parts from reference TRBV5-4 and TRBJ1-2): ETGVTQSPTHLIKTRGQQVTLRCSSQSGHNTVSWYQQALGQGPQFIFQYYREEENGRGNFPPRFSGLQFPNYSSELNVNALELDDSALYLCASSPRGTEAFRGYTFGSGTRLTVV.

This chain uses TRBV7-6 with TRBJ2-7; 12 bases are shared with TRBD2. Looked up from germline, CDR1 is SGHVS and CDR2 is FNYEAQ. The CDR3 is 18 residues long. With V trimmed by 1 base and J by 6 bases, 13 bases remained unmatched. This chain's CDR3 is CASSLVALASGRASEQYF. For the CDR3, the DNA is TGTGCCAGCAGCTTAGTAGCCCTGGCTAGCGGGAGGGCTTCCGAGCAGTACTTC. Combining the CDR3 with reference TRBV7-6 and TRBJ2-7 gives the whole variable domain GAGVSQSPRYKVTKRGQDVALRCDPISGHVSLYWYRQALGQGPEFLTYFNYEAQQDKSGLPNDRFSAERPEGSISTLTIQRTEQRDSAMYRCASSLVALASGRASEQYFGPGTRLTVT.

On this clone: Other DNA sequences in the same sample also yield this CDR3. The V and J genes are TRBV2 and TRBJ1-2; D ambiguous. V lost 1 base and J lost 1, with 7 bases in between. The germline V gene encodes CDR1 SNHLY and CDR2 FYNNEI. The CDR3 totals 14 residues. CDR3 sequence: CASSEGQSNYGYTF. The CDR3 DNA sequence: TGTGCCAGCAGTGAAGGGCAGAGTAACTATGGCTACACCTTC.

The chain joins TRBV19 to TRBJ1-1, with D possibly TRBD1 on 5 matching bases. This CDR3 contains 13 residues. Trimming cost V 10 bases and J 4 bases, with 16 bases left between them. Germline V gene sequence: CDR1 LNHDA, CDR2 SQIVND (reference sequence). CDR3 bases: TGTGCCACCCAAGTTAGGGGTTCCACTGAAGCTTTCTTT. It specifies CATQVRGSTEAFF. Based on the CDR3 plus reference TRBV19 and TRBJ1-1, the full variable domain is DGGITQSPKYLFRKEGQNVTLSCEQNLNHDAMYWYRQDPGQGLRLIYYSQIVNDFQKGDIAEGYSVSREKKESFPLTVTSAQKNPTAFYLCATQVRGSTEAFFGQGTRLTVV.

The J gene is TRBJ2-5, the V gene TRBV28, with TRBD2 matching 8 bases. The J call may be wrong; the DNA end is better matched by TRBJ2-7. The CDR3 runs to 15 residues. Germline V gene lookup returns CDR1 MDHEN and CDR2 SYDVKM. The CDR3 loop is CASSSVGKRGYEQYF. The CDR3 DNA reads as TGTGCCAGCAGTTCGGTTGGTAAGCGGGGGTACGAGCAGTACTTC.

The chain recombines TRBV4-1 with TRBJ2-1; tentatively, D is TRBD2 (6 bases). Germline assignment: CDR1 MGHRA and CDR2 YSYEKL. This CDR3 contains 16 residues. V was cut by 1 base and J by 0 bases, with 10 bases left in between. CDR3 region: CASSQVRESSYNEQFF. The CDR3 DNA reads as TGCGCCAGCAGCCAAGTGCGGGAAAGCTCCTACAATGAGCAGTTCTTC.

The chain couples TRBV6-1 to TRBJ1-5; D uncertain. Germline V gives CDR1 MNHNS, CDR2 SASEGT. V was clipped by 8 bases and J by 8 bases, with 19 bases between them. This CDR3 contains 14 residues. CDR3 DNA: TGTGCCAGCGCCCCCCCTTTCAGGTTTAAGCCCCAGCATTTT. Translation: CASAPPFRFKPQHF.

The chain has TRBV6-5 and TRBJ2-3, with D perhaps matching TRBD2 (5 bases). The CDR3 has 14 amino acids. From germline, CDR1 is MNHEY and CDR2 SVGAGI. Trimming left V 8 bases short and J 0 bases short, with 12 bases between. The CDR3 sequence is CASRRRPSTDTQYF. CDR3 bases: TGTGCCAGCCGGCGGAGGCCTAGCACAGATACGCAGTATTTT.

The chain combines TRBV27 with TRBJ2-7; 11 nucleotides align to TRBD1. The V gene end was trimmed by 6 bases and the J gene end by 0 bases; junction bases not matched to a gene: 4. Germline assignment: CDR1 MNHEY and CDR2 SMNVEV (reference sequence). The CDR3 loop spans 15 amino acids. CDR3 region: CASSRTGGASYEQYF. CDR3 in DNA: TGTGCCAGCAGCAGGACAGGGGGCGCCTCCTACGAGCAGTACTTC.

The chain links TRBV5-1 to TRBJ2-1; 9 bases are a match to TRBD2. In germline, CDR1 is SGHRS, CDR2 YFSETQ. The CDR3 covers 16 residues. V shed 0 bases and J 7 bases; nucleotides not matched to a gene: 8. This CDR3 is CASSLVAGGPINEQFF. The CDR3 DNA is TGCGCCAGCAGCTTGGTGGCGGGAGGGCCGATTAATGAGCAGTTCTTC.

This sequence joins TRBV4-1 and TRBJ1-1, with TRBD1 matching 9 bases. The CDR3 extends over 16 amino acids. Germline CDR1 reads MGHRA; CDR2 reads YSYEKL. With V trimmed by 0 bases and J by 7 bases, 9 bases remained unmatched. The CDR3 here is CASSQDPWDRVVEAFF. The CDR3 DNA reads TGCGCCAGCAGCCAAGATCCATGGGACAGGGTTGTTGAAGCTTTCTTT.

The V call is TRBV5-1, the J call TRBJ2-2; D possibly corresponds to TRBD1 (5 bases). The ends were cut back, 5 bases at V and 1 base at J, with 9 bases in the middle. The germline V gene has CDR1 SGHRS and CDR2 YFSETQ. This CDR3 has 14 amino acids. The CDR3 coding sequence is TGCGCCAGCAGTTGGGGCGGGAACACCGGGGAGCTGTTTTTT. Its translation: CASSWGGNTGELFF.

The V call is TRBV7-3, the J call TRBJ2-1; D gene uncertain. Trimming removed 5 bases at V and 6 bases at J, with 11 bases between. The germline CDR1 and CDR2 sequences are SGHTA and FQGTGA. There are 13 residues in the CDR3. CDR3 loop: CASSQSTVNEQFF. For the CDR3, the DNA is TGTGCCAGCAGCCAATCAACCGTCAATGAGCAGTTCTTC.

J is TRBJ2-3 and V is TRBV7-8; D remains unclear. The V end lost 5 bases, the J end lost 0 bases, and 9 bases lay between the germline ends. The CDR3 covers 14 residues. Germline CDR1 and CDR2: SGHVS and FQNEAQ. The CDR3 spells CASSPRRSTDTQYF. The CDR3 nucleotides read TGTGCCAGCAGCCCCCGACGGAGCACAGATACGCAGTATTTT.

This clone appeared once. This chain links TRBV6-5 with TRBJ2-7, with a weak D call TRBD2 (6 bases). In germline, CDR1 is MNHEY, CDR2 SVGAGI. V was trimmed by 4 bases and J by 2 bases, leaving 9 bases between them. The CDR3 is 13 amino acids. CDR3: CASSSGGTYEQYF. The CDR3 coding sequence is TGTGCCAGCAGTTCCGGGGGAACCTACGAGCAGTACTTC.

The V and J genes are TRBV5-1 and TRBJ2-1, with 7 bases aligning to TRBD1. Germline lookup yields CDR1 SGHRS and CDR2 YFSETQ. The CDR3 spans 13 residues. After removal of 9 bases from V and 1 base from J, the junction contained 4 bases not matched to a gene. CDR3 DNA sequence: TGCGCCATCCGGGACAGATCCTACAATGAGCAGTTCTTC. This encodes CAIRDRSYNEQFF.